This T cell receptor beta chain stems from a study of T cells in Graves' hyperthyroidism and ophthalmopathy (dated by TCRdb to between 2017 and 2020). About the study as a whole: Peripheral blood was sampled at the time of initial diagnosis, prior to any treatment. Prospective prediction of ophthalmopathy was tested in an independent validation cohort consisting of some 19 hyperthyroidism patients and approximately 16 patients who later progressed to ophthalmopathy. The 100 discovery patients were randomly split 7:3 into training and test sets. In six Graves' hyperthyroidism patients, the study also compared T-cell repertoires from thyroid tissue with T-cell repertoires from blood. To identify TCR V-J signatures that set the groups apart, the researchers used a discovery cohort of 90 to 100 patients, made up of under 50 with Graves' ophthalmopathy and 57 with stable Graves' hyperthyroidism. Once sampling was done, hyperthyroidism patients were given methimazole at a starting dose of 30 mg daily, whereas ophthalmopathy patients were given high-dose intravenous methylprednisolone. TCR Vbeta CDR3 sequencing of roughly 140 peripheral blood samples (under 45 ophthalmopathy, 75 to 85 hyperthyroidism and around 17 progressor patients) is reported in the paper.

The hyperthyroidism patients were between 18 and 65 years old and newly diagnosed, with a disease duration of less than 2 months. Patients with uncontrolled infections, other autoimmune diseases, pregnancy or lactation were excluded. Diagnoses relied on clinical symptoms, serum thyroxine and TRAb, thyroid ultrasound and orbital computed tomography. For progressor patients, blood was drawn at the first diagnosis of hyperthyroidism, before any ophthalmopathy symptoms had appeared. PBMCs were isolated from 7.5 to 10 ml of fresh peripheral blood by Ficoll-Paque density gradient centrifugation. Patients classed as progressors first received a Graves' hyperthyroidism diagnosis and then went on to develop ophthalmopathy during follow-up. Trizol reagent was used to extract total RNA, and RNA quality was then checked on an Agilent 2100 Bioanalyzer. The TCR beta CDR3 regions were amplified from the RNA transcripts. The TCR CDR3 was subjected to a first round of RT-PCR using the HTBI primer set and the Qiagen OneStep RT-PCR kit. The libraries were constructed in a second round of multiplex PCR and then size-selected and purified. Libraries were sequenced paired-end with 100 bp reads on an Illumina HiSeq2000. In the source study's methods: SOAPnuke was used to process the raw data, with reads discarded if the reads contained adapters or uncalled bases, had a mean Phred below 15, or lacked an exact constant-primer or identifier match. COPE v1.2.5 was used to merge high-quality paired reads, and clonotypes were defined as unique nucleotide sequences. Clonotypes were aligned to IMGT TRBV, TRBD and TRBJ reference segments using MiTCR v1.1. Analysis was restricted to V-J combinations with a frequency above 0.0001, which covered 98% to 99.2% of repertoires. The TCS score was defined as the ratio of F50 (clonal expansion) to E x V (chaos), calculated using BLOSUM62-based TCRdist between CDR3 peptides within each V-J. Welch's t-statistics and random forest reduced some 510 V-J features to roughly 13, which were used in a naive Bayes classifier (R e1071). TCRdb ran its own pipeline on the public reads, namely fastp trimming at Q25 and MiXCR clone calling, and kept in-frame beta chains. Here each entry gathers all rows of one CDR3 protein and keeps the most common genes and DNA. The V and J calls and clone size are TCRdb's, not the authors'. The sample yields some 300,000 distinct CDR3 sequences; more than 10% were counted once. More than 7.5% of the sample rests with the top ten.

CDR1 and CDR2, per the germline V gene, are MDHEN and SYDVKM. V and J are trimmed by 5 bases and 2 bases, and the gene matches miss 6 bases of the junction. The CDR3 runs 17 amino acids, cysteine and phenylalanine included. CDR3 DNA is the only sequence kept; it has 51 bases, read in frame from the first base. This clonotype was counted many times. Its antigen target is currently unknown. No base quality information exists; no much larger clone differs at one position. On the study overall, not on this receptor specifically: In validation, progression to ophthalmopathy was predicted by the model with nearly 71% sensitivity and around 76% specificity, a median of approximately 6.5 months before onset. In cross-validation, a model built on a 13 V-J signature told ophthalmopathy apart from stable hyperthyroidism with 85% to 90% sensitivity and about 81% specificity, and in testing the same model reached 80%/75%. Most expanded thyroid clonotypes (frequency above 0.001) were also detected in blood, a finding suggesting that blood repertoires may reflect thyroid immune responses. Sample size was not statistically predetermined, and investigators were not blinded to group allocation.

Rearrangement joined TRBV28 to TRBJ2-3, with 14 central nucleotides matching TRBD2. This receptor was obtained from a woman in her 30s with Graves' hyperthyroidism that later progressed to Graves' ophthalmopathy. Sequencing was carried out using blood. The DNA sequence is given as TGTGCCAGCAGTCCGTGGACTAGCGGGAGGACCACAGATACGCAGTATTTT. Its product reads: CASSPWTSGRTTDTQYF. The variable domain in full, with residues beyond the CDR3 obtained from the reference TRBV28 and TRBJ2-3 genes, is DVKVTQSSRYLVKRTGEKVFLECVQDMDHENMFWYRQDPGLGLRLIYFSYDVKMKEKGDIPEGYSVSREKKERFSLILESASTNQTSMYLCASSPWTSGRTTDTQYFGPGTRLTVL.